Shown below are 3 T cell receptor beta chains from a single sample sequenced in a study of T cell repertoires in cytomegalovirus infection. Each CDR3 protein is one row after TCRdb ran MiXCR on the reads. This table holds just under 550,000 distinct CDR3 sequences, roughly 29% found once. Sequenced: PBMCs. The source is a human donor in good health (CMV status not recorded). Some clones in this sample may be carry-over from other donors' samples.

The chain links TRBV15 to TRBJ2-3; the D gene is possibly TRBD1 (5 bases). This CDR3 region has 14 residues. Germline CDR1 LNHNV, CDR2 YYDKDF (reference sequence). V lost 3 bases and J lost 2, with 9 bases in between. CDR3 coding DNA: TGTGCCACCAGCAGGGAACAGGACACAGATACGCAGTATTTT. Protein sequence: CATSREQDTDTQYF.

This clonotype occurred many times. This sequence joins TRBV7-2 and TRBJ2-7; D remains ambiguous. Deletions cut 0 bases from V and 2 bases from J, with 5 bases between. This CDR3 spans 13 amino acids. CDR1 and CDR2 from the germline V gene are SGHTA and FQGNSA. CDR3 bases: TGTGCCAGCAGCTTAGCGCCCACCTACGAGCAGTACTTC. Its translation is CASSLAPTYEQYF.

The chain's CDR3 is CASSQERGGRETQYF. CDR3 DNA: TGCGCCAGCAGCCAAGAGAGAGGGGGCAGGGAGACCCAGTACTTC. The chain couples TRBV4-1 to TRBJ2-5; 7 bases map to TRBD1. Germline CDR1 reads MGHRA; CDR2 reads YSYEKL. V shed 0 bases, J shed 5 bases, and the junction held 6 bases outside the gene matches. This CDR3 has 15 residues.